Described below is a single T cell receptor (beta chain) sequence and its context. Original analysis: Researchers report that nucleated cell counts were estimated from reference gene primer amplification. Data came from immunoSEQ multiplex PCR; TCRdb stores just in-frame clones and leaves some out. Clone size and V and J calls were adopted from that table, with D and trimming inferred from the DNA. The sample consists of roughly 140,000 clones, 76% of them appearing once. The entry originates in a study of blood T cell repertoires in COVID-19. Study overall: The origin of the acute and convalescent COVID-19 samples was the United States, Italy and Spain.

The V and J ends lost 5 bases and 7 bases, in that order; junction bases with no gene match: 8. Per the germline V gene, CDR1 is SGHTA and CDR2 is FQGNSA. This CDR3 region has 14 residues. The receptor's source is a woman over 75 with acute or convalescent COVID-19. The material sequenced was peripheral blood. This chain links TRBV7-2 with TRBJ2-3, with 8 bases aligning to TRBD1. This CDR3 reads CASSQRDRRNTQYF. The CDR3 DNA reads TGTGCCAGCAGCCAAAGGGACAGGAGAAATACGCAGTATTTT. The complete variable domain, with remaining parts taken from reference TRBV7-2 and TRBJ2-3, reads GAGVSQSPSNKVTEKGKDVELRCDPISGHTALYWYRQSLGQGLEFLIYFQGNSAPDKSGLPSDRFSAERTGGSVSTLTIQRTQQEDSAVYLCASSQRDRRNTQYFGPGTRLTVL.